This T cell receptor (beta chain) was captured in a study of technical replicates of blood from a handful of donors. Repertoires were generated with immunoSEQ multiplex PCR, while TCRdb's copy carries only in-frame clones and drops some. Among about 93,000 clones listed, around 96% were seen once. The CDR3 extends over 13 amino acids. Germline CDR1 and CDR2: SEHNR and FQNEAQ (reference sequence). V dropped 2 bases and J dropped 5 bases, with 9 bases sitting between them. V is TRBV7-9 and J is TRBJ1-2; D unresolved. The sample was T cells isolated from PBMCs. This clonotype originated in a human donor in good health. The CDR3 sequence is CASSLLWEYGYTF. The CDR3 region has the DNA TGTGCCAGCAGCTTACTATGGGAGTATGGCTACACCTTC.